This T cell receptor beta chain was sequenced in a study of cytomegalovirus exposure and HLA in healthy donors. 13 Jbeta primers and 60 Vbeta primers were used for the PCR. TCRdb keeps only in-frame clones here, not all; method: immunoSEQ multiplex PCR. Of 100,000 or so clones listed, around 79% are singletons. As for this clone: Its target is not known.

Findings and limits, study-wide: According to the study, around 150 TCR beta chains were cytomegalovirus-associated.

Germline V lookup: CDR1 GTSNPN, CDR2 SVGIG (reference sequence). The CDR3 has 14 residues. Trimming removed 3 bases from V and 0 bases from J, with 9 bases in between. This sequence originates from a male donor in good health and CMV-seropositive. The sequenced material came from PBMCs. The V gene is TRBV30, the J gene TRBJ1-3; D is possibly TRBD1 (6 bases). This CDR3 is CAWRNRASGNTIYF. CDR3 bases: TGTGCCTGGAGGAACAGGGCCTCTGGAAACACCATATATTTT. Variable domain in full (rest from reference TRBV30 and TRBJ1-3): SQTIHQWPATLVQPVGSPLSLECTVEGTSNPNLYWYRQAAGRGLQLLFYSVGIGQISSEVPQNLSASRPQDRQFILSSKKLLLSDSGFYLCAWRNRASGNTIYFGEGSWLTVV.